A single sample gave rise to the 12 T cell receptor beta chains below, sequenced in a study of control samples from healthy donors and cancer patients. The table came from immunoSEQ multiplex PCR; TCRdb's copy has only in-frame clones and leaves some out. The data hold tens of thousands of clones, with 85% observed a single time. The sample was blood. These receptor sequences come from a man in his forties in good health.

The rearrangement links TRBV13 to TRBJ2-7; TRBD2 agrees at 7 bases. This CDR3 comprises 15 residues. V was clipped by 1 base and J by 0 bases; unmatched bases: 3. The V gene's germline CDR1 is PRHDT and CDR2 FYEKMQ (reference sequence). CDR3 nucleotide sequence: TGTGCCAGCAGCTTAGTGGGGAGGGCCTCCTACGAGCAGTACTTC. This translates into CASSLVGRASYEQYF.

The J gene is TRBJ2-1, the V gene TRBV12-3 or TRBV12-4; D is uncertain. Trimming pared 6 bases from V and 4 bases from J, leaving 10 bases between. The CDR3 covers 13 residues. The DNA for the CDR3 is TGTGCCAGCAGCCCAACAAGATACAATGAGCAGTTCTTC. This sequence encodes CASSPTRYNEQFF.

The rearrangement links TRBV12-3 or TRBV12-4 to TRBJ1-2; D is uncertain. The CDR3 covers 12 residues. Trimming stripped 1 base from V and 7 bases from J, with 7 bases between. CDR3 protein: CASSLEKVGYTF. The CDR3 nucleotides read TGTGCCAGCAGTTTAGAAAAAGTTGGCTACACCTTC.

This chain connects TRBV28 to TRBJ2-7; weak D call: TRBD2 (5 bases). The CDR3 spans 16 residues. V was clipped by 4 bases and J by 2 bases, with 18 bases between them. Germline assignment: CDR1 MDHEN and CDR2 SYDVKM. CDR3 loop: CASSSPAEVGTYEQYF. In DNA form, the CDR3 reads TGTGCCAGCAGTTCCCCAGCGGAGGTGGGGACCTACGAGCAGTACTTC. Full variable domain (missing parts from reference TRBV28 and TRBJ2-7): DVKVTQSSRYLVKRTGEKVFLECVQDMDHENMFWYRQDPGLGLRLIYFSYDVKMKEKGDIPEGYSVSREKKERFSLILESASTNQTSMYLCASSSPAEVGTYEQYFGPGTRLTVT.

The chain recombines TRBV6-4 with TRBJ1-1, with TRBD1 matching 12 bases. This CDR3 spans 15 amino acids. The trim removed 2 bases at V and 11 bases at J, leaving 9 bases unmatched. Per the germline V gene, CDR1 is MRHNA and CDR2 is SNTAGT. Written as DNA, the CDR3 is TGTGCCAGCAGTGACGAAGGGACAGGGGGCTCTGTTGCTTTCTTT. Protein product: CASSDEGTGGSVAFF.

This chain uses TRBV19 with TRBJ1-1; 10 nucleotides match TRBD1. V was clipped by 6 bases and J by 1 base; unmatched bases: 5. The CDR3 spans 15 residues. Looked up from germline, CDR1 is LNHDA and CDR2 is SQIVND (reference sequence). The CDR3 DNA sequence: TGTGCCAGTAGCCGACAGGGGGCAGCGAACACTGAAGCTTTCTTT. Encoded protein: CASSRQGAANTEAFF.

The V and J genes are TRBV11-2 and TRBJ2-5, with 8 bases lining up with TRBD2. CDR1 is SGHAT, CDR2 FQNNGV, per germline. V shed 2 bases, J shed 5 bases, and the junction held 10 bases outside the gene matches. The CDR3 consists of 16 residues. The DNA for the CDR3 is TGTGCCAGCAGCTTATTCCAGCGGGAGAAGGGCGAGACCCAGTACTTC. Protein sequence: CASSLFQREKGETQYF.

This chain uses TRBV29-1 with TRBJ1-4, with TRBD1 as a possible D gene (6 bases). CDR1 is SQVTM, CDR2 ANQGSEA, per germline. The CDR3 contains 14 residues. Trimming stripped 5 bases from V and 3 bases from J, with 13 bases between. CDR3: CSVLPDSSNEKLFF. The CDR3 coding sequence is TGCAGCGTTTTGCCGGACAGCTCTAATGAAAAACTGTTTTTT.

This clone came up once. This rearrangement joins TRBV11-2 to TRBJ2-1; D is undetermined. The CDR3 sequence is 13 residues long. Germline assignment: CDR1 SGHAT and CDR2 FQNNGV. V shed 1 base and J shed 5 bases, with 6 bases lying between them. In nucleotides, the CDR3 is TGTGCCAGCAGCTTAGGCTATAACAATGAGCAGTTCTTC. This sequence encodes CASSLGYNNEQFF.

The count of this clone is one. The V call is TRBV4-3, the J call TRBJ2-3; D is ambiguous. The V end lost 3 bases, the J end lost 2 bases, and 15 bases lay between the germline ends. The length of the CDR3 is 16 residues. In germline, CDR1 is LGHNA, CDR2 YSLEER. Here the CDR3 DNA reads TGCGCCAGCAGCCAGGTACCTATACAACTCACAGATACGCAGTATTTT. Its translation is CASSQVPIQLTDTQYF.

This chain connects TRBV7-2 to TRBJ2-3; maybe TRBD1 (5 bases). The CDR3 is made up of 13 amino acids. The germline gives CDR1 SGHTA, CDR2 FQGNSA. Trimming removed 4 bases from V and 4 bases from J, with 9 bases in between. The CDR3 bases are TGTGCCAGCAGCTATACCAGGGCAGATACGCAGTATTTT. Its protein product is CASSYTRADTQYF.

The chain uses TRBV6-1 and TRBJ2-2, with D possibly TRBD1 on 6 matching bases. The length of the CDR3 is 17 residues. Germline CDR1 reads MNHNS; CDR2 reads SASEGT. V was clipped by 0 bases and J by 13 bases, with 24 bases between them. CDR3 amino acids: CASSEAPVTGYTESLFF. CDR3 sequence (DNA): TGTGCCAGCAGTGAAGCGCCCGTGACAGGATATACCGAGTCGCTGTTTTTT.